One and the same sample provided the 22 T cell receptor beta chains below, sequenced in a study of metastatic and nonmetastatic thyroid tumors. With MiXCR, TCRdb called clones anew from the PCR reads. The table includes around 4,100 clones, around a third detected once. None of the patients had undergone any treatment ahead of thyroid surgery. Material for sequencing was adjacent normal tissue. These receptor sequences come from a female donor with papillary thyroid cancer or a benign thyroid nodule (not recorded which). Some clones in this sample may be carry-over from other donors' samples.

The rearrangement joins TRBV7-9 to TRBJ2-7; D is possibly TRBD1 (6 bases). Germline lookup yields CDR1 SEHNR and CDR2 FQNEAQ (reference sequence). The CDR3 length is 15 residues. V dropped 5 bases and J dropped 3 bases, with 17 bases sitting between them. As DNA, the CDR3 is TGTGCCAGCAGCGGCCCCCCACCGGGACACTACGAGCAGTACTTC. Its translation: CASSGPPPGHYEQYF.

This clone was recorded once. The chain links TRBV27 to TRBJ2-7, with 11 bases aligning to TRBD1. This CDR3 has 17 amino acids. In germline, CDR1 is MNHEY, CDR2 SMNVEV (reference sequence). Losses at the gene ends were 10 bases for V and 4 bases for J; bases not matched to a gene: 18. The CDR3 region has the DNA TGTGCCACCCTGGGACAGGGGGGGGCGGGAGGGCTTTACGAGCAGTACTTC. Its protein product is CATLGQGGAGGLYEQYF.

This clone was recorded only once. It is likely a read error, because the conserved phenylalanine at the end of the CDR3 is missing. The CDR3, as DNA: TGTGCCAGCAGTTTTACCCGGAGAGGGAAATTCACACATACGCAGTATTAT. Translated: CASSFTRRGKFTHTQYY. J is TRBJ2-3 and V is TRBV27; TRBD2 is a possible D gene (5 bases). The length of the CDR3 is 17 residues. Germline CDR1 is MNHEY and CDR2 is SMNVEV (reference sequence).

This chain uses TRBV24-1 with TRBJ2-2; tentative D call: TRBD2 (5 bases). The CDR3 loop spans 17 amino acids. Germline values: CDR1 KGHDR, CDR2 SFDVKD. Trimming took off 3 bases at V and 8 bases at J, with 21 bases between the two ends. CDR3 sequence: CATSDLLASSQWGELFF. The DNA for the CDR3 is TGTGCCACCAGTGATCTCCTTGCTAGCTCCCAATGGGGGGAGCTGTTTTTT.

V gene TRBV28 combines with J gene TRBJ2-7; weak D call: TRBD1 (7 bases). V was clipped by 7 bases and J by 2 bases, with 18 bases between them. Germline CDR1 reads MDHEN; CDR2 reads SYDVKM. This CDR3 is built from 15 residues. CDR3 in DNA: TGTGCCAGCACCCCAGGAGGCAGGGGGGCCTACGAGCAGTACTTC. It encodes CASTPGGRGAYEQYF.

Sample share makes this clone large. The chain uses TRBV2 and TRBJ1-2; the match to TRBD1 covers 9 bases. Losses at the gene ends were 4 bases for V and 8 bases for J; bases not matched to a gene: 8. CDR1 SNHLY and CDR2 FYNNEI come from the germline V gene. The CDR3 is 14 residues long. CDR3 bases: TGTGCCAGCAGTGGGGACAGGGATCTGTTCGGCTACACCTTC. This sequence encodes CASSGDRDLFGYTF.

Relative to its sample, this clone is large (0.1 to 1%). The chain carries TRBV6-1 and TRBJ1-1; D unresolved. CDR1 MNHNS and CDR2 SASEGT come from the germline V gene. With 5 bases removed from V and 1 base from J, the gap between germline ends came to 11 bases. This CDR3 is built from 14 residues. The CDR3 DNA reads TGTGCCAGCAGTCTGGACGGCCGGAACACTGAAGCTTTCTTT. Encoded protein: CASSLDGRNTEAFF.

Only a few counts were recorded for this clone. The V call is TRBV6-1, the J call TRBJ1-5, with a possible D match to TRBD1 (6 bases). Looked up from germline, CDR1 is MNHNS and CDR2 is SASEGT. The CDR3 is made up of 14 amino acids. The ends were cut back, 6 bases at V and 4 bases at J, with 13 bases in the middle. CDR3 coding DNA: TGTGCCAGCAGGGAGGGACACCAAAATCAGCCCCAGCATTTT. It codes for CASREGHQNQPQHF.

The V gene is TRBV4-2, the J gene TRBJ2-7, with 15 positions matching TRBD2. Germline V lookup: CDR1 LGHNA, CDR2 YNFKEQ. The CDR3 contains 20 residues. V shed 4 bases, J shed 1 base, and the junction held 14 bases outside the gene matches. The CDR3 protein is CASSPGLAGGPLTYSYEQYF. The CDR3 DNA sequence: TGTGCCAGCAGCCCCGGACTAGCGGGAGGGCCATTAACATATTCCTACGAGCAGTACTTC.

V gene TRBV20-1 combines with J gene TRBJ2-1; D tentatively fits TRBD1 or TRBD2 (6 bases each). V was pared by 2 bases and J by 6 bases, with 11 bases between. This CDR3 comprises 13 residues. Germline V CDR1 and CDR2: DFQATT, SNEGSKA (reference sequence). CDR3 loop: CSARRGGINEQFF. In DNA form, the CDR3 reads TGCAGTGCTAGACGAGGGGGGATCAATGAGCAGTTCTTC.

The chain employs TRBV20-1 and TRBJ1-1, with unresolved D. Germline V CDR1 and CDR2: DFQATT, SNEGSKA (reference sequence). V was trimmed by 5 bases and J by 3 bases, leaving 16 bases between them. The CDR3 contains 14 residues. CDR3 sequence: CSASTAGIHTEAFF. CDR3 coding DNA: TGCAGTGCTTCCACCGCCGGGATCCACACTGAAGCTTTCTTT.

This clone showed up just a few times. V is TRBV6-1 and J is TRBJ2-1; D possibly corresponds to TRBD1 (6 bases). The CDR3 is 16 amino acids. The V and J ends lost 8 bases and 1 base respectively, with 18 bases between them. The germline V gene has CDR1 MNHNS and CDR2 SASEGT. The CDR3 spells CASETNREPSYNEQFF. CDR3 DNA sequence: TGTGCCAGCGAAACTAACAGGGAACCATCCTACAATGAGCAGTTCTTC.

The gene calls are TRBV9 and TRBJ2-1; no firm D call. This CDR3 spans 11 amino acids. Germline V gene sequence: CDR1 SGDLS, CDR2 YYNGEE. The V and J ends lost 0 bases and 9 bases respectively, with 4 bases between them. In DNA, the CDR3 is TGTGCCAGCAGCGTAGCCGGTGAGCAGTTCTTC. Translation: CASSVAGEQFF.

V and J are TRBV7-9 and TRBJ2-2; D possibly corresponds to TRBD2 (6 bases). V lost 5 bases to trimming and J lost 6 bases, with 16 bases between them. Looked up from germline, CDR1 is SEHNR and CDR2 is FQNEAQ (reference sequence). The CDR3 spans 15 residues. The CDR3 loop reads CASSNLVSGAGELFF. The CDR3 DNA reads as TGTGCCAGCAGCAACCTAGTGTCGGGGGCCGGGGAGCTGTTTTTT.

V usage is TRBV7-2 and J usage is TRBJ1-6; 9 nucleotides match TRBD1. From germline, CDR1 is SGHTA and CDR2 FQGNSA. Unmatched junction bases numbered 4, after V lost 5 bases and J lost 5 bases. This CDR3 comprises 15 residues. The chain's CDR3 is CASSPRDRDNSPLHF. In DNA, the CDR3 is TGTGCCAGCAGCCCACGGGACAGGGATAATTCACCCCTCCACTTT.

This clone was recorded only once. The CDR3 loop is CSATGAGGTEAFF. Here the CDR3 DNA reads TGCAGTGCTACTGGGGCCGGGGGCACTGAAGCTTTCTTT. V usage is TRBV20-1 and J usage is TRBJ1-1; D is perhaps TRBD1 (5 bases). Trimming pared 4 bases from V and 4 bases from J, leaving 13 bases between. Looked up from germline, CDR1 is DFQATT and CDR2 is SNEGSKA (reference sequence). The CDR3 is made up of 13 amino acids.

In regard to this clone: A much larger clone is a single base away; this may be a read error. The limits of the CDR3 on the DNA are not certain, so only TCRdb's listed CDR3 is given. This chain uses TRBV19 with TRBJ2-2; TRBD1, the table's D call, lacks a check against the DNA. CDR1 and CDR2 from the germline V gene are LNHDA and SQIVND (reference sequence). The CDR3 is 15 amino acids in total, end residues counted. The CDR3 sequence is CASTSGRRETGELFF.

This clone is judged large. The V and J genes are TRBV20-1 and TRBJ1-6; possibly TRBD1 for D (5 bases). Germline CDR1 is DFQATT and CDR2 is SNEGSKA (reference sequence). This CDR3 region has 11 residues. V lost 2 bases to trimming and J lost 12 bases, with 8 bases between them. The CDR3 is CSARWGGPLHF. The CDR3 coding sequence is TGCAGTGCTAGATGGGGCGGACCCCTCCACTTT.

This rearrangement joins TRBV2 to TRBJ1-6; the match to TRBD1 covers 7 bases. The CDR3 has 12 residues. Germline V gene data show CDR1 as SNHLY and CDR2 as FYNNEI. Trimming took 6 bases from V and 9 from J; bases not matched to a gene: 2. CDR3 loop: CASRRQGSPLHF. The DNA for the CDR3 is TGTGCCAGCAGGCGACAGGGTTCACCCCTCCACTTT.

The chain employs TRBV20-1 and TRBJ1-5, with D unclear. CDR3 length equals 13 residues. The germline gives CDR1 DFQATT, CDR2 SNEGSKA (reference sequence). Trimming took off 1 base at V and 3 bases at J, with 7 bases between the two ends. The CDR3 region has the DNA TGCAGTGCTAGAGCGGGAGTCAATCAGCCCCAGCATTTT. It codes for CSARAGVNQPQHF.

This chain links TRBV27 with TRBJ1-1; D is ambiguous. V was trimmed by 0 bases and J by 6 bases, leaving 8 bases between them. CDR1 and CDR2 (germline): MNHEY, SMNVEV (reference sequence). The CDR3 is 13 residues long. The CDR3, as DNA: TGTGCCAGCAGTTTATCCACAATCGCTGAAGCTTTCTTT. It codes for CASSLSTIAEAFF.

In its sample, this clone was seen a few times. V is TRBV27 and J is TRBJ1-2; no clear D. The germline V gene encodes CDR1 MNHEY and CDR2 SMNVEV (reference sequence). The CDR3 spans 14 residues. Deletions cut 8 bases from V and 6 bases from J, with 19 bases between. CDR3 sequence (DNA): TGTGCCAGCGGGCGCAGCCCTACTATAGATGGCTACACCTTC. This gives the protein CASGRSPTIDGYTF.